The source of this T cell receptor beta chain is a study of T cell responses to AZD1222 COVID-19 vaccine. Turning to the study itself: Pooled together were second doses at about 4 or about 12 weeks.

The length of the CDR3 is 16 residues. Germline assignment: CDR1 SGHVS and CDR2 FNYEAQ. V gave up 1 base and J gave up 7 bases; unmatched junction bases: 8. This clone was picked up one time. Antigen: not known. Whole-study results and caveats: Just 5 to 7 AZD1222 recipients tested seropositive at baseline. Reports indicate that nearly half of spike-specific TCRs are directed at unmutated variant regions. Donors were chiefly white British, with a greater number of females, and clonal diversity was perhaps underestimated.

Profiling relied on immunoSEQ multiplex PCR, and the TCRdb table lists in-frame clones only, not all of them. The top ten clones hold 1.5% to 2% of a sample with 120,000 to 150,000 clones, 85% to 95% of them seen once. The TCR sequence derives from an adult in good health. The source was peripheral blood, collected on day 0 of AZD1222 vaccination. The rearrangement joins TRBV7-6 to TRBJ2-1; 9 nucleotides align to TRBD2. DNA of the CDR3: TGTGCCAGCAGCTTAGGAGTGGCGGGAGGGGTAAATGAGCAGTTCTTC. Translated, it gives CASSLGVAGGVNEQFF.